This entry lists 21 T cell receptor beta chains sequenced from one sample in a study of blood T cell repertoires in COVID-19. Clones were read by immunoSEQ multiplex PCR, and TCRdb kept only the in-frame ones, dropping some. This sample has approximately 120,000 clones; more than 70% occur once, and the top ten carry 3.2%. The specimen sequenced was peripheral blood. The receptor set was obtained from a woman older than 75 with COVID-19, enrolled during active disease.

V is TRBV28 and J is TRBJ1-1; D is unresolved. The CDR3 has 12 amino acids. Germline values: CDR1 MDHEN, CDR2 SYDVKM. Between the trimmed V and J ends, which lost 7 bases and 4 bases, there was a span of 10 bases. The CDR3 region has the DNA TGTGCCAGCACTCCCGGAGGCACTGAAGCTTTCTTT. It encodes CASTPGGTEAFF.

J is TRBJ2-2 and V is TRBV5-4, with 7 bases that match TRBD2. Germline V CDR1 and CDR2: SGHNT, YYREEE (reference sequence). This CDR3 is 16 amino acids long. The V segment lost 3 bases and the J segment 2 bases; nucleotides outside the gene matches: 7. CDR3 bases: TGTGCCAGCAGCTCCTCGCGGGGGTTCAACACCGGGGAGCTGTTTTTT. Its protein product is CASSSSRGFNTGELFF.

The chain couples TRBV28 to TRBJ2-7; 7 nucleotides agree with TRBD2. V was pared by 1 base and J by 4 bases, with 16 bases of the junction left unmatched. The germline V gene has CDR1 MDHEN and CDR2 SYDVKM. This CDR3 is built from 18 residues. The CDR3: CASSLLSGGWAGKYEQYF. CDR3 DNA: TGTGCCAGCAGTTTATTATCGGGAGGTTGGGCGGGGAAATACGAGCAGTACTTC.

This rearrangement joins TRBV7-2 to TRBJ1-5; unclear D gene. The CDR3 is made up of 13 amino acids. Per germline, CDR1 SGHTA and CDR2 FQGNSA. V shed 4 bases and J shed 5 bases, with 9 bases lying between them. CDR3 DNA: TGTGCCAGCAGCTCTCAGTCCTATCAGCCCCAGCATTTT. It encodes CASSSQSYQPQHF.

The chain carries TRBV5-1 and TRBJ2-1; TRBD2 agrees at 13 bases. J lost 9 bases, V lost 5 bases, and 11 bases had no gene match. Germline lookup yields CDR1 SGHRS and CDR2 YFSETQ. This CDR3 has 16 amino acids. The CDR3 reads CASRPGTSGISGEQFF. The DNA for the CDR3 is TGCGCCAGCAGGCCCGGGACTAGCGGGATTTCGGGTGAGCAGTTCTTC.

The chain uses TRBV10-3 and TRBJ2-1; 8 bases match TRBD1. V lost 7 bases to trimming and J lost 7 bases; unmatched junction nucleotides: 9. In germline, CDR1 is ENHRY, CDR2 SYGVKD. CDR3 length: 14 residues. The CDR3 reads CAINQGAVRNEQFF. DNA of the CDR3: TGTGCCATCAATCAGGGGGCAGTGAGGAATGAGCAGTTCTTC.

This chain joins TRBV29-1 and TRBJ2-2, with TRBD2 identical over 14 bases. The CDR3 totals 15 residues. CDR1 and CDR2 (germline): SQVTM, ANQGSEA. J lost 1 base, V lost 6 bases, and 1 base had no gene match. The CDR3 DNA reads TGCAGCGTCGGACTAGCGGGAGGGAACACCGGGGAGCTGTTTTTT. Translated, it gives CSVGLAGGNTGELFF.

The chain carries TRBV5-4 and TRBJ2-5, with no clear D. Trimming left V 0 bases short and J 2 bases short, with 8 bases between. Looked up from germline, CDR1 is SGHNT and CDR2 is YYREEE (reference sequence). The CDR3 spans 14 residues. The CDR3 nucleotides are TGTGCCAGCAGCTTGGGACAAACACAAGAGACCCAGTACTTC. Translating it yields CASSLGQTQETQYF.

The genes are TRBV6-5 and TRBJ2-5; the match to TRBD2 covers 7 bases. CDR1 MNHEY and CDR2 SVGAGI come from the germline V gene. The CDR3 covers 13 residues. Trimming removed 6 bases from V and 5 bases from J; junction bases left unmatched: 6. The CDR3 spells CASRADSGETQYF. The CDR3 DNA follows: TGTGCCAGCAGAGCAGATAGCGGGGAGACCCAGTACTTC.

The genes are TRBV7-3 and TRBJ1-6; 7 bases are shared with TRBD1. The CDR3 contains 13 residues. V shed 5 bases and J 9 bases; nucleotides not matched to a gene: 4. Per germline, CDR1 SGHTA and CDR2 FQGTGA. CDR3: CASSVQGGSPLHF. CDR3 coding DNA: TGTGCCAGCAGCGTCCAGGGGGGTTCACCCCTCCACTTT.

CDR3 in amino acids: CASSLEGRGYGYTF. The CDR3 DNA is TGTGCCAGCAGCTTAGAAGGGAGGGGATATGGCTACACCTTC. V usage is TRBV7-2 and J usage is TRBJ1-2; weak D call: TRBD1 (5 bases). Trimming pared 1 base from V and 5 bases from J, leaving 11 bases between. This CDR3 contains 14 residues. In germline, CDR1 is SGHTA, CDR2 FQGNSA. The whole variable domain, filled in from reference TRBV7-2 and TRBJ1-2, reads GAGVSQSPSNKVTEKGKDVELRCDPISGHTALYWYRQSLGQGLEFLIYFQGNSAPDKSGLPSDRFSAERTGGSVSTLTIQRTQQEDSAVYLCASSLEGRGYGYTFGSGTRLTVV.

This clone was picked up one time. The chain couples TRBV5-1 to TRBJ1-1, with 7 positions matching TRBD1. CDR3 length: 16 residues. Losses at the gene ends were 2 bases for V and 0 bases for J; bases not matched to a gene: 7. CDR1 and CDR2 (germline): SGHRS, YFSETQ. The chain's CDR3 is CASSLGQVRMNTEAFF. CDR3 in DNA: TGCGCCAGCAGCTTAGGACAGGTTCGGATGAACACTGAAGCTTTCTTT.

The genes are TRBV28 and TRBJ1-2; D is ambiguous. The length of the CDR3 is 14 residues. CDR1 and CDR2 from the germline V gene are MDHEN and SYDVKM. Trimming took 7 bases from V and 4 from J, leaving 16 bases between them. CDR3 protein: CASTTPAGGYGYTF. The CDR3 region has the DNA TGTGCCAGCACCACCCCGGCAGGAGGCTATGGCTACACCTTC.

This clone was detected once. The J gene is TRBJ2-7, the V gene TRBV7-3, with TRBD2 matching over 7 bases. With V trimmed by 4 bases and J by 6 bases, 6 bases remained unmatched. The CDR3 runs 13 residues. Germline V lookup: CDR1 SGHTA, CDR2 FQGTGA. The CDR3 DNA follows: TGTGCCAGCAGCTCAAATCCGGGGGGCGAGCAGTACTTC. Residues: CASSSNPGGEQYF.

This chain uses TRBV27 with TRBJ2-7, with 10 bases identical to TRBD2. The germline gives CDR1 MNHEY, CDR2 SMNVEV (reference sequence). Trimming cost V 1 base and J 6 bases; bases outside gene matches: 3. The CDR3 spans 14 residues. The CDR3 here is CASSLLVAGGEQYF. CDR3 nucleotides: TGTGCCAGCAGTTTATTGGTAGCGGGGGGCGAGCAGTACTTC.

CDR3 nucleotide sequence: TGCGCCAGCAGCCCGGGACAGTCCTACGAGCAGTACTTC. Protein product: CASSPGQSYEQYF. The chain employs TRBV5-1 and TRBJ2-7; 7 nucleotides agree with TRBD1. This CDR3 comprises 13 residues. The V gene end was trimmed by 4 bases and the J gene end by 1 base; junction bases not matched to a gene: 2. CDR1 and CDR2 (germline): SGHRS, YFSETQ.

The chain carries TRBV9 and TRBJ2-1, with TRBD2 identical over 10 bases. After removal of 3 bases from V and 4 bases from J, the junction contained 16 bases not matched to a gene. This CDR3 is 19 amino acids long. Looked up from germline, CDR1 is SGDLS and CDR2 is YYNGEE. The CDR3 sequence is CASSAGLANQRVNYNEQFF. In nucleotides, the CDR3 is TGTGCCAGCAGCGCGGGACTAGCGAACCAAAGGGTCAATTACAATGAGCAGTTCTTC.

The chain couples TRBV2 to TRBJ2-2, with 7 positions matching TRBD2. This CDR3 contains 18 residues. Per the germline V gene, CDR1 is SNHLY and CDR2 is FYNNEI. V shed 0 bases, J shed 5 bases, and the junction held 12 bases outside the gene matches. The CDR3 nucleotides are TGTGCCAGCAGTGAAGCGCTTCTTGGGAGGGTATGGACCGGGGAGCTGTTTTTT. Translation gives CASSEALLGRVWTGELFF.

This chain joins TRBV20-1 and TRBJ1-1; D possibly corresponds to TRBD1 (5 bases). V shed 5 bases and J shed 11 bases, with 15 bases lying between them. CDR3 length: 11 amino acids. Germline assignment: CDR1 DFQATT and CDR2 SNEGSKA (reference sequence). This CDR3 is CSAGDGGVAFF. The CDR3 nucleotides are TGCAGTGCTGGGGACGGGGGAGTCGCTTTCTTT.

This clone occurred a few times. V and J are TRBV28 and TRBJ2-4; possible D gene TRBD1, 7 bases. The CDR3 spans 16 residues. CDR1 is MDHEN, CDR2 SYDVKM, per germline. V lost 4 bases to trimming and J lost 8 bases, with 21 bases between them. The CDR3 region is CASSSPTRQGGYIQYF. The DNA for the CDR3 is TGTGCCAGCAGTTCACCTACTAGACAGGGAGGTTACATTCAGTACTTC.

The chain couples TRBV29-1 to TRBJ2-2; TRBD1 might be the D (5 bases). Per the germline V gene, CDR1 is SQVTM and CDR2 is ANQGSEA. Trimming pared 5 bases from V and 4 bases from J, leaving 14 bases between. The CDR3 has 14 amino acids. The DNA of the CDR3 is TGCAGCGTTTCACCTACAGGATCCACCGGGGAGCTGTTTTTT. It is translated as CSVSPTGSTGELFF.